This is a list of T cell receptor beta chains from one sample in a study of CD8 T cells in ankylosing spondylitis. MiXCR was run by TCRdb on the 5' RACE reads, yielding one entry per CDR3 protein. This sample yields hundreds of thousands of distinct CDR3 sequences, of which about 11% are seen a single time; 0.45% to 0.6% belongs to the top ten. Sample: blood, either unsorted or a sorted T cell fraction (not recorded which). The receptors here all came from a male donor with ankylosing spondylitis. The CDR3 runs from the conserved cysteine through the conserved F or W. Fields, in order: D gene, J gene, V gene, clone size, CDR3 length, CDR3 protein, CDR3 DNA. The D gene is left open where the match is weak. A row's size may be missing; if present it is once, few, many or a size class.

d_call: TRBD2
j_call: TRBJ2-1
v_call: TRBV5-1
clone_size: few
cdr3_length: 15
cdr3_aa: CASSLTPGGYNEQFF
cdr3_nt: TGCGCCAGCAGCTTGACTCCGGGGGGGTACAATGAGCAGTTCTTC

d_call: -
j_call: TRBJ2-4
v_call: TRBV7-9
clone_size: few
cdr3_length: 17
cdr3_aa: CASSPPFRSLAKNIQYF
cdr3_nt: TGTGCCAGCAGCCCCCCGTTTAGGAGCCTAGCCAAAAACATTCAGTACTTC

d_call: -
j_call: TRBJ1-5
v_call: TRBV6-1
clone_size: few
cdr3_length: 13
cdr3_aa: CASSPQANQPQHF
cdr3_nt: TGTGCCAGCAGTCCCCAGGCGAATCAGCCCCAGCATTTT

d_call: -
j_call: TRBJ1-2
v_call: TRBV6-1
clone_size: few
cdr3_length: 13
cdr3_aa: CASRPGRPYGYTF
cdr3_nt: TGTGCCAGCAGACCCGGACGGCCCTATGGCTACACCTTC

d_call: -
j_call: TRBJ1-2
v_call: TRBV7-3
clone_size: few
cdr3_length: 14
cdr3_aa: CASSLMGDGYGYTF
cdr3_nt: TGTGCCAGCAGCTTAATGGGGGACGGCTATGGCTACACCTTC

d_call: -
j_call: TRBJ1-4
v_call: TRBV4-2
clone_size: few
cdr3_length: 14
cdr3_aa: CASSQRETNEKLFF
cdr3_nt: TGTGCCAGCAGCCAGAGGGAGACTAATGAAAAACTGTTTTTT

d_call: TRBD2
j_call: TRBJ2-3
v_call: TRBV4-3
clone_size: few
cdr3_length: 19
cdr3_aa: CASSRQGTSGFGSTDTQYF
cdr3_nt: TGCGCCAGCAGCCGACAGGGGACTAGCGGGTTTGGTAGCACAGATACGCAGTATTTT

d_call: -
j_call: TRBJ1-1
v_call: TRBV12-3/TRBV12-4
clone_size: few
cdr3_length: 13
cdr3_aa: CASSLAAPGEAFF
cdr3_nt: TGTGCCAGCAGTTTAGCTGCCCCAGGGGAAGCTTTCTTT

d_call: -
j_call: TRBJ1-6
v_call: TRBV5-1
clone_size: -
cdr3_length: 15
cdr3_aa: CASSLATGKDSPLHF
cdr3_nt: TGCGCCAGCAGCTTGGCCACAGGGAAAGATTCACCCCTCCACTTT

d_call: TRBD1
j_call: TRBJ2-2
v_call: TRBV5-1
clone_size: -
cdr3_length: 15
cdr3_aa: CASSLGQGAAGELFF
cdr3_nt: TGCGCCAGCAGCTTGGGCCAGGGGGCCGCCGGGGAGCTGTTTTTT

d_call: TRBD1
j_call: TRBJ1-4
v_call: TRBV6-5
clone_size: -
cdr3_length: 15
cdr3_aa: CASSFPGQGSEKLFF
cdr3_nt: TGTGCCAGCAGTTTCCCGGGACAGGGGAGTGAAAAACTGTTTTTT

d_call: TRBD2
j_call: TRBJ2-1
v_call: TRBV6-1
clone_size: -
cdr3_length: 14
cdr3_aa: CASSEAGRGGEQFF
cdr3_nt: TGTGCCAGCAGTGAAGCGGGGAGGGGAGGTGAGCAGTTCTTC

d_call: -
j_call: TRBJ1-2
v_call: TRBV30
clone_size: few
cdr3_length: 15
cdr3_aa: CAWSPGGSSNYGYTF
cdr3_nt: TGTGCCTGGAGTCCCGGAGGTAGCTCTAACTATGGCTACACCTTC

d_call: -
j_call: TRBJ2-3
v_call: TRBV7-9
clone_size: few
cdr3_length: 15
cdr3_aa: CASSLHGRKGDTQYF
cdr3_nt: TGTGCCAGCAGCTTGCATGGACGAAAGGGGGATACGCAGTATTTT

d_call: TRBD2
j_call: TRBJ2-3
v_call: TRBV7-9
clone_size: -
cdr3_length: 15
cdr3_aa: CASSLMSGGADTQYF
cdr3_nt: TGTGCCAGCAGCTTAATGAGCGGGGGTGCAGATACGCAGTATTTT

d_call: -
j_call: TRBJ2-1
v_call: TRBV12-3/TRBV12-4
clone_size: many
cdr3_length: 13
cdr3_aa: CASSFTQAIEQFF
cdr3_nt: TGTGCCAGCAGTTTCACCCAGGCTATCGAGCAGTTCTTC

d_call: -
j_call: TRBJ2-5
v_call: TRBV20-1
clone_size: many
cdr3_length: 12
cdr3_aa: CSASVVQETQYF
cdr3_nt: TGCAGTGCTAGCGTGGTACAAGAGACCCAGTACTTC

d_call: -
j_call: TRBJ2-7
v_call: TRBV6-2/TRBV6-3
clone_size: -
cdr3_length: 15
cdr3_aa: CASSYTVRGHYEQYF
cdr3_nt: TGTGCCAGCAGTTACACGGTTAGGGGCCACTACGAGCAGTACTTC

d_call: -
j_call: TRBJ2-7
v_call: TRBV7-2
clone_size: -
cdr3_length: 11
cdr3_aa: CASSSYREAYF
cdr3_nt: TGTGCCAGCAGCTCATACAGGGAGGCGTACTTC

d_call: -
j_call: TRBJ1-2
v_call: TRBV5-1
clone_size: -
cdr3_length: 16
cdr3_aa: CASSTGTLPSNYGYTF
cdr3_nt: TGCGCCAGCAGCACCGGGACACTCCCCAGTAACTATGGCTACACCTTC

d_call: -
j_call: TRBJ1-2
v_call: TRBV7-6
clone_size: -
cdr3_length: 17
cdr3_aa: CASSLGSGAGYNYGYTF
cdr3_nt: TGTGCCAGCAGCTTAGGCTCTGGGGCAGGGTATAACTATGGCTACACCTTC

d_call: -
j_call: TRBJ1-1
v_call: TRBV2
clone_size: -
cdr3_length: 16
cdr3_aa: CASSVERPELNTEAFF
cdr3_nt: TGTGCCAGCAGTGTAGAGAGACCTGAACTGAACACTGAAGCTTTCTTT

d_call: -
j_call: TRBJ2-2
v_call: TRBV7-9
clone_size: -
cdr3_length: 14
cdr3_aa: CASSLVRVAGELFF
cdr3_nt: TGTGCCAGCAGCTTAGTAAGGGTGGCCGGGGAGCTGTTTTTT

d_call: -
j_call: TRBJ1-4
v_call: TRBV12-3/TRBV12-4
clone_size: -
cdr3_length: 14
cdr3_aa: CASTLSSWHEKLFF
cdr3_nt: TGTGCCAGCACCCTGTCGTCATGGCATGAAAAACTGTTTTTT

d_call: -
j_call: TRBJ2-2
v_call: TRBV20-1
clone_size: -
cdr3_length: 14
cdr3_aa: CSARVGGRPGELFF
cdr3_nt: TGCAGTGCTAGAGTAGGCGGGCGTCCTGGGGAGCTGTTTTTT

d_call: -
j_call: TRBJ2-5
v_call: TRBV29-1
clone_size: many
cdr3_length: 13
cdr3_aa: CSAAGTDRETQYF
cdr3_nt: TGCAGCGCGGCGGGGACCGACCGGGAGACCCAGTACTTC